The entry that follows covers one TCR beta chain sequence. The sample holds a few counts of this clone. What antigen it recognizes has not been identified. Per-base qualities were not stored, and no clone one base away is much larger. Reading the germline V gene gives CDR1 MGHDK and CDR2 SYGVNS. Ends trimmed: V by 4 bases, J by 8 bases; bases unmatched to a gene: 16. The CDR3, cysteine through phenylalanine, is 16 amino acids long. Only the CDR3 DNA stays, 48 bases, in frame from base 1. The data originate from a study of blood T cell repertoires in COVID-19 (dated by TCRdb to the early 2020s). Some background on the complete study: The collaborator samples originated in the United States, Italy and Spain and spanned the acute and convalescent phases of COVID-19. The sample metadata nearly always contained a de-identified subject ID, COVID-19 status, age in years and sex. The repertoires were released in a freely available public database meant as a resource for research on the immune response to SARS-CoV-2. The prospective study material was composed of cDNA or gDNA derived from T cells, B-cell-depleted T cells, or PBMCs. Where available, HLA class I and class II types were obtained from metadata supplied by the sample provider rather than from assay-based typing. Samples came from the ongoing ImmuneRACE study (first 160 participants) plus 1,254 subjects from 6 global collaborators. The dataset comprised deeply sampled blood TCRbeta repertoires from subjects exposed to, actively infected with, or recovered from COVID-19. Overall results and qualifications from the work: Clinical and demographic metadata were provided uncurated, with the amount varying by source and participant.

The immunoSEQ Assay, a bias-controlled multiplex PCR, was used to amplify TCRbeta CDR3 regions from genomic DNA. Under the source paper's analysis protocol: The number of nucleated cells in each sample was estimated from the amplification of reference gene primers within the assay. To quantify the absolute abundance of each unique TCRbeta CDR3 rearrangement, sequence reads were collapsed and filtered. Productive Simpson clonality was computed per sample as the square root of Simpson's diversity index over productive rearrangements. Not all clones reach the TCRdb copy of this immuneACCESS table, which keeps in-frame sequences only. Checked studies attribute under half of the gap to unresolved V genes and leave the rest unexplained. The V and J calls and clone size are taken from that table; D and trimming were inferred from the DNA. Recorded for this sample are more than 250,000 clones; under 90% of them occurred a single time. Around 7.8% of the sample is taken by the ten largest.

The collaborating institutions used their own protocols to collect whole blood in K2EDTA tubes. For TCRbeta analysis, collaborators shipped samples in one of three forms: frozen whole blood, isolated PBMCs, or DNA extracted from either of those sample types. The V and J genes are TRBV25-1 and TRBJ1-2, with 7 bases in between that match TRBD1. The receptor comes from a human donor in a cohort sampled during active COVID-19. The sequenced material came from peripheral blood. CDR3 sequence: CASSAFGKGARGGYTF. Read as DNA, the sequence is TGTGCCAGCAGTGCCTTCGGGAAGGGGGCGCGAGGCGGCTACACCTTC.